These T cell receptor beta chains were read from a single sample in a study of blood T cell repertoires in COVID-19. The assay was immunoSEQ multiplex PCR, and TCRdb's table has in-frame clones only and misses some. The repertoire holds some 180,000 clones, with around 85% as singletons. Material: PBMCs or T cells enriched from blood (not recorded which). Receptor source: a man aged 35-49 years who had recovered from COVID-19. Both conserved end residues are part of each CDR3. Each record gives: V gene, D gene, J gene, clone size, CDR3 protein, CDR3 DNA. D genes are given only for firm matches. Clone sizes are given selectively: once, few, many, or a class where the clone is expanded.

v_call: TRBV6-5
d_call: -
j_call: TRBJ2-7
clone_size: -
cdr3_aa: CASSTSQGSYEQYF
cdr3_nt: TGTGCCAGCAGTACAAGTCAGGGGTCCTACGAGCAGTACTTC

v_call: TRBV7-9
d_call: -
j_call: TRBJ1-2
clone_size: -
cdr3_aa: CASSLGGGYTF
cdr3_nt: TGTGCCAGCAGCTTGGGGGGTGGCTACACCTTC

v_call: TRBV4-2
d_call: TRBD1
j_call: TRBJ1-3
clone_size: -
cdr3_aa: CASSQEGQFVGNTIYF
cdr3_nt: TGTGCCAGCAGCCAAGAGGGACAGTTCGTAGGAAACACCATATATTTT

v_call: TRBV3-1/TRBV3-2
d_call: -
j_call: TRBJ2-1
clone_size: -
cdr3_aa: CASSQEGGTGSYNEQFF
cdr3_nt: TGTGCCAGCAGCCAAGAGGGCGGGACTGGCTCCTACAATGAGCAGTTCTTC

v_call: TRBV29-1
d_call: TRBD1
j_call: TRBJ2-7
clone_size: -
cdr3_aa: CSVERGQDYGGEQYF
cdr3_nt: TGCAGCGTTGAGAGGGGACAGGATTACGGGGGCGAGCAGTACTTC

v_call: TRBV14
d_call: -
j_call: TRBJ2-3
clone_size: -
cdr3_aa: CASSQDRYPDTQYF
cdr3_nt: TGTGCCAGCAGCCAAGACAGGTACCCAGATACGCAGTATTTT

v_call: TRBV7-9
d_call: -
j_call: TRBJ2-3
clone_size: -
cdr3_aa: CASSFPAGRVEYF
cdr3_nt: TGTGCCAGCAGCTTTCCCGCAGGCCGAGTTGAGTATTTT

v_call: TRBV13
d_call: -
j_call: TRBJ2-4
clone_size: -
cdr3_aa: CASSLVANKNIQYF
cdr3_nt: TGTGCCAGCAGCTTAGTTGCTAACAAAAACATTCAGTACTTC

v_call: TRBV9
d_call: -
j_call: TRBJ2-3
clone_size: -
cdr3_aa: CASSVDEGSLTDTQYF
cdr3_nt: TGTGCCAGCAGCGTAGACGAGGGATCACTTACAGATACGCAGTATTTT

v_call: TRBV30
d_call: -
j_call: TRBJ1-3
clone_size: few
cdr3_aa: CAWRKPSINTIYF
cdr3_nt: TGTGCCTGGAGAAAGCCGTCCATAAACACCATATATTTT

v_call: TRBV29-1
d_call: TRBD1
j_call: TRBJ1-1
clone_size: -
cdr3_aa: CSGRQGGLAEAFF
cdr3_nt: TGCAGCGGAAGACAGGGGGGGTTGGCTGAAGCTTTCTTT

v_call: TRBV11-1
d_call: TRBD1
j_call: TRBJ2-7
clone_size: -
cdr3_aa: CASSRDRGGNEQYF
cdr3_nt: TGTGCCAGCAGCCGGGACAGAGGGGGCAACGAGCAGTACTTC

v_call: TRBV18
d_call: -
j_call: TRBJ1-3
clone_size: once
cdr3_aa: CASSGASAGPGNTIYF
cdr3_nt: TGTGCCAGCTCAGGGGCAAGTGCAGGACCCGGAAACACCATATATTTT

v_call: TRBV30
d_call: -
j_call: TRBJ2-1
clone_size: -
cdr3_aa: CAWTTGGNSYNEQFF
cdr3_nt: TGTGCCTGGACTACAGGAGGGAATTCCTACAATGAGCAGTTCTTC

v_call: TRBV7-8
d_call: -
j_call: TRBJ1-3
clone_size: once
cdr3_aa: CASFQGSSGNTIYF
cdr3_nt: TGTGCCAGCTTTCAGGGAAGTTCTGGAAACACCATATATTTT

v_call: TRBV24-1
d_call: -
j_call: TRBJ2-1
clone_size: once
cdr3_aa: CATSDLDSGEQFF
cdr3_nt: TGTGCCACCAGTGATTTGGATAGCGGTGAGCAGTTCTTC